This TCR beta chain was identified during a study of blood T cells in healthy people across ages (dated by TCRdb to about 2015). A note on the overall study: Template switching captured roughly one uniquely barcoded TCR beta cDNA molecule per two T cells in model experiments. Age-related changes in TCR beta repertoire diversity were measured in the study by deep sequencing normalized with unique cDNA molecular identifiers. Four age groups were formed from the donors: young (average roughly 15 years), middle-aged (approximately 41), aged (roughly 58) and long-lived (82). To avoid experimental bias, donors of different ages were spread randomly across the sequencing lanes. The study analyzed two additional independent replicas of 1 million unique cDNA reads from the same blood draw for two donors, one aged 18 to 29 and one aged 80 or older.

This clonotype has a handful of counts. Its antigen is still unknown. Per-base qualities were not stored, and no clone one base away is much larger. Study-level results and caveats: Donor CMV infection status was unknown, potentially confounding age-related changes in expanded clonotypes. Observed TCR beta diversity per million T cells fell roughly linearly with age, and a significant reduction was already apparent by age about 38. Conclusive comparison of naive and antigen-experienced compartments was prevented by the profiling of bulk unsorted PBMCs. Observed TCR beta diversity correlated strongly with the percentage of naive T cells measured by flow cytometry. Estimates of total diversity from one million sequenced T cells were regarded as lower bounds and underestimates. Compared with the aged group, more naive CD4+ T cells, fewer expanded clones and increased TCR diversity were shown by the long-lived group, suggesting age selection.

Systemically healthy Caucasian individuals from Russia, 39 in total and aged about 6 to 100 years, were included as donors. Each donor gave 9.5 to 10 milliliters of peripheral blood, drawn into EDTA-treated Vacutainer tubes. PBMCs were isolated by Ficoll-Paque density-gradient centrifugation, with at least 6.5 million obtained per sample. Total RNA was extracted from PBMCs with Trizol reagent, with at least 6 micrograms obtained per sample. The percentages of naive CD45RAhigh/CD27high T cells were determined by flow cytometry on a PBMC aliquot from every donor. Library construction relied on 5' RACE. Sequenced on an Illumina HiSeq 2500. A second PCR of about 6 to 12 cycles was run with a J-beta primer mix and a sample-barcoded 5' primer. A unique molecular identifier was introduced onto each TCR beta cDNA molecule by a template-switch 5' adaptor carrying 12 random nucleotides. Each sample yielded at least 3 million CDR3-containing paired-end reads. First-strand cDNA synthesis was performed from all RNA using the Mint cDNA synthesis kit, with priming by a TRBC-specific oligonucleotide. Following uracil-DNA glycosylase treatment, all cDNA underwent a first 18-cycle PCR with the universal primers M1SS and BC2_uni_R. In the source study's methods: Normalization of each sample was performed by random selection of 1 million high-quality reads, each carrying a distinct molecular identifier. Reads with shared molecular identifiers were discarded instead of being binned into consensus sequences. MiTCR, with a Q25 quality threshold and the strictest error-elimination algorithm, was used for CDR3 identification, clonotype clustering and error correction. A nonparametric unseen species model with Euler transformation was used to estimate lower-bound total TCR beta diversity. Clones were called with MiXCR by TCRdb after fastp trimmed the public reads at Q25, and only in-frame beta chains were retained. Records with the same CDR3 protein are collapsed into one entry carrying the most frequent genes and DNA. The V and J calls here are based on TCRdb, not the publication. This sample comprises under 800,000 distinct CDR3 sequences, around 46% of them detected only once. The biggest ten clones account for about 20% of the sample.

For CDR1 and CDR2, the germline V gene lists KGHDR and SFDVKD. V was cut back by 8 bases and J by 2 bases, leaving a gap of 9 bases between them. From the cysteine up to the phenylalanine, the CDR3 has a length of 13 residues. The sequence is cut down to CDR3 DNA, 39 bases in frame from base 1. The rearranged chain carries TRBV24-1 and TRBJ2-1, and the D gene may be TRBD2, 5 bases matching. Sequenced material: blood. The TCR originated in a woman aged 55-69 years in good health. For the CDR3, the sequence is CATMRAPYNEQFF. The DNA is as follows: TGTGCCACCATGAGGGCCCCCTACAATGAGCAGTTCTTC.